A selection of T cell receptor beta chains follows, all from one sample in a study of spatial heterogeneity in lung cancer. TCRdb passed the 5' RACE reads through MiXCR, listing each CDR3 protein once. Of about 75,000 distinct CDR3 sequences in the sample, roughly 15% were seen once. Sample: PBMCs, taken at surgery. The receptor set was obtained from a male donor with early-stage non-small cell lung cancer. Each CDR3 is given with its conserved first and last residue. Fields, in order: clone size, V gene, J gene, CDR3 length, D gene, CDR3 DNA, CDR3 protein. D genes are given only for firm matches. The size field is filled for only some rows; it gives once, few, many or a size class.

clone_size: many
v_call: TRBV7-6
j_call: TRBJ1-1
cdr3_length: 14
d_call: TRBD1
cdr3_nt: TGTGCCAGCAGCTCCACAGGGGTAGGGACTGAAGCTTTCTTT
cdr3_aa: CASSSTGVGTEAFF

clone_size: many
v_call: TRBV6-2/TRBV6-3
j_call: TRBJ2-4
cdr3_length: 19
d_call: TRBD2
cdr3_nt: TGTGCCAGCAGTCCACGCCCAGCGGGAGAACCCCTAGCCAAAAACATTCAGTACTTC
cdr3_aa: CASSPRPAGEPLAKNIQYF

clone_size: many
v_call: TRBV6-6
j_call: TRBJ2-1
cdr3_length: 16
d_call: TRBD2
cdr3_nt: TGTGCCAGCAGTTACTATAGCGGGAGGGCCAGTATTGAGCAGTTCTTC
cdr3_aa: CASSYYSGRASIEQFF

clone_size: .
v_call: TRBV15
j_call: TRBJ2-1
cdr3_length: 16
d_call: TRBD1
cdr3_nt: TGTGCCACCAGCAGAGTTCCGCAGGGGGCATGGAATGAGCAGTTCTTC
cdr3_aa: CATSRVPQGAWNEQFF

clone_size: .
v_call: TRBV29-1
j_call: TRBJ1-4
cdr3_length: 13
d_call: .
cdr3_nt: TGCAGCGGGCTCAGCGGGTCTAATGAAAAACTGTTTTTT
cdr3_aa: CSGLSGSNEKLFF

clone_size: many
v_call: TRBV7-8
j_call: TRBJ2-5
cdr3_length: 17
d_call: .
cdr3_nt: TGTGCCAGCAGCTTACGGCAGGGGCAATACTTCCAAGAGACCCAGTACTTC
cdr3_aa: CASSLRQGQYFQETQYF

clone_size: few
v_call: TRBV7-9
j_call: TRBJ1-1
cdr3_length: 14
d_call: .
cdr3_nt: TGTGCCAGCAGTTCCTTGGGGGATTCCACTGAAGCTTTCTTT
cdr3_aa: CASSSLGDSTEAFF

clone_size: few
v_call: TRBV10-2
j_call: TRBJ1-2
cdr3_length: 12
d_call: .
cdr3_nt: TGCGCCAGCAGTGACACCAACTATGGCTACACCTTC
cdr3_aa: CASSDTNYGYTF

clone_size: few
v_call: TRBV20-1
j_call: TRBJ1-5
cdr3_length: 15
d_call: TRBD1
cdr3_nt: TGCAGTGCTAGAGATGTTGACAGGGGGAATCAGCCCCAGCATTTT
cdr3_aa: CSARDVDRGNQPQHF

clone_size: many
v_call: TRBV30
j_call: TRBJ2-3
cdr3_length: 14
d_call: .
cdr3_nt: TGTGCCTGGAGTGTAATCAGCCGCACAGATACGCAGTATTTT
cdr3_aa: CAWSVISRTDTQYF

clone_size: few
v_call: TRBV25-1
j_call: TRBJ1-1
cdr3_length: 14
d_call: TRBD1
cdr3_nt: TGTGCCAGCAGCGGAAACAGGGGGAACACTGAAGCTTTCTTT
cdr3_aa: CASSGNRGNTEAFF

clone_size: .
v_call: TRBV6-5
j_call: TRBJ2-5
cdr3_length: 11
d_call: .
cdr3_nt: TGTGCCAGCGGAAGCCAAGGGACCCAGTACTTC
cdr3_aa: CASGSQGTQYF

clone_size: .
v_call: TRBV20-1
j_call: TRBJ1-5
cdr3_length: 16
d_call: TRBD1
cdr3_nt: TGCAGTGCTAGAGTAAACACAGGGGGTACTAATCAGCCCCAGCATTTT
cdr3_aa: CSARVNTGGTNQPQHF

clone_size: .
v_call: TRBV27
j_call: TRBJ2-5
cdr3_length: 12
d_call: .
cdr3_nt: TGTGCCAGCAGTTTAGAAGGGGTGACCCAGTACTTC
cdr3_aa: CASSLEGVTQYF

clone_size: few
v_call: TRBV10-3
j_call: TRBJ1-4
cdr3_length: 15
d_call: .
cdr3_nt: TGTGCCATCAGTGGGGCGAAAGGGGTGTCTGAAAAACTGTTTTTT
cdr3_aa: CAISGAKGVSEKLFF

clone_size: few
v_call: TRBV9
j_call: TRBJ1-1
cdr3_length: 17
d_call: TRBD1
cdr3_nt: TGTGCCAGCAGCGTAGGGGACAGGAGCCTCATGAACACTGAAGCTTTCTTT
cdr3_aa: CASSVGDRSLMNTEAFF

clone_size: .
v_call: TRBV7-3
j_call: TRBJ2-1
cdr3_length: 13
d_call: .
cdr3_nt: TGTGCCAGCAGCTTAAACCGAGACAATGAGCAGTTCTTC
cdr3_aa: CASSLNRDNEQFF

clone_size: many
v_call: TRBV7-6
j_call: TRBJ2-2
cdr3_length: 15
d_call: .
cdr3_nt: TGTGCCAGCAGCCGACGGAGGGGGCAAGACGGGGAGCTGTTTTTT
cdr3_aa: CASSRRRGQDGELFF

clone_size: few
v_call: TRBV7-9
j_call: TRBJ1-1
cdr3_length: 13
d_call: .
cdr3_nt: TGTGCCAGCAGCTTACAAGAGGGCACTGAAGCTTTCTTT
cdr3_aa: CASSLQEGTEAFF

clone_size: .
v_call: TRBV2
j_call: TRBJ1-5
cdr3_length: 13
d_call: TRBD1
cdr3_nt: TGTGCCAGCCACGACAGGGTGGCTCAGCCCCAGCATTTT
cdr3_aa: CASHDRVAQPQHF

clone_size: few
v_call: TRBV7-8
j_call: TRBJ2-7
cdr3_length: 14
d_call: TRBD2
cdr3_nt: TGTGCCAGCAGCTTAGAAGCGGGAGGAAAGCAGCAGTACTTC
cdr3_aa: CASSLEAGGKQQYF

clone_size: .
v_call: TRBV5-6
j_call: TRBJ2-3
cdr3_length: 11
d_call: .
cdr3_nt: TGTGCCAGCAGCTTGGAGGTTACGCAGTATTTT
cdr3_aa: CASSLEVTQYF

clone_size: few
v_call: TRBV7-9
j_call: TRBJ2-5
cdr3_length: 14
d_call: TRBD2
cdr3_nt: TGTGCCAGCAGCTCACCGGGAGGGGGGGAGACCCAGTACTTC
cdr3_aa: CASSSPGGGETQYF

clone_size: .
v_call: TRBV10-3
j_call: TRBJ1-1
cdr3_length: 15
d_call: .
cdr3_nt: TGTGCCATCAGTGAGTCAGGGCACTCTTCCACTGAAGCTTTCTTT
cdr3_aa: CAISESGHSSTEAFF

clone_size: .
v_call: TRBV6-6
j_call: TRBJ1-1
cdr3_length: 16
d_call: .
cdr3_nt: TGTGCCAGCAGTTTCCCCAGCAGCTTAATGAACACTGAAGCTTTCTTT
cdr3_aa: CASSFPSSLMNTEAFF

clone_size: few
v_call: TRBV27
j_call: TRBJ2-7
cdr3_length: 14
d_call: TRBD2
cdr3_nt: TGTGCCAGCACTCCCCTAGCGGGAGGGAGCGAGCAGTACTTC
cdr3_aa: CASTPLAGGSEQYF

clone_size: many
v_call: TRBV3-1
j_call: TRBJ2-7
cdr3_length: 14
d_call: TRBD1
cdr3_nt: TGTGCCAGCAGCCAAGAGGGACAGGGCTACGAGCAGTACTTC
cdr3_aa: CASSQEGQGYEQYF

clone_size: .
v_call: TRBV6-2/TRBV6-3
j_call: TRBJ1-5
cdr3_length: 14
d_call: TRBD1
cdr3_nt: TGTGCCAGCAGCCTACAGGGGAGCAATCAGCCCCAGCATTTT
cdr3_aa: CASSLQGSNQPQHF

clone_size: .
v_call: TRBV10-3
j_call: TRBJ2-7
cdr3_length: 14
d_call: TRBD1
cdr3_nt: TGTGCCATCAGGGGGACAGGGGAATTTTACGAGCAGTACTTC
cdr3_aa: CAIRGTGEFYEQYF

clone_size: few
v_call: TRBV5-4
j_call: TRBJ2-2
cdr3_length: 17
d_call: TRBD2
cdr3_nt: TGTGCCAGCAGCCTCCCCTCGAAGGCGGGCGGGAGCGGGGAGCTGTTTTTT
cdr3_aa: CASSLPSKAGGSGELFF

clone_size: once
v_call: TRBV6-2/TRBV6-3
j_call: TRBJ2-3
cdr3_length: 15
d_call: .
cdr3_nt: TGTACCAGCAGTTCCCGACTACCAAGCACAGATACGCAGTATTTT
cdr3_aa: CTSSSRLPSTDTQYF

clone_size: .
v_call: TRBV20-1
j_call: TRBJ2-4
cdr3_length: 13
d_call: .
cdr3_nt: TGCAGTGCTAGAGGATTACAGGCGAGCATTCAGTACTTC
cdr3_aa: CSARGLQASIQYF

clone_size: few
v_call: TRBV14
j_call: TRBJ2-1
cdr3_length: 17
d_call: .
cdr3_nt: TGTGCCAGCAGCCAAGGTCGGAAGGGGCTCCTAGACAATGAGCAGTTCTTC
cdr3_aa: CASSQGRKGLLDNEQFF

clone_size: many
v_call: TRBV19
j_call: TRBJ1-1
cdr3_length: 12
d_call: .
cdr3_nt: TGTGCCAGTTGCCCGGGGACCACTGAAGCTTTCTTT
cdr3_aa: CASCPGTTEAFF

clone_size: .
v_call: TRBV7-9
j_call: TRBJ2-2
cdr3_length: 13
d_call: .
cdr3_nt: TGTGCCAGCAGCTTGAGGGAGATCGGGGAGCTGTTTTTT
cdr3_aa: CASSLREIGELFF

clone_size: few
v_call: TRBV15
j_call: TRBJ2-5
cdr3_length: 15
d_call: TRBD2
cdr3_nt: TGTGCCACCAGCAGGGCGGGGACTAGCGGGGAGACCCAGTACTTC
cdr3_aa: CATSRAGTSGETQYF

clone_size: .
v_call: TRBV12-3/TRBV12-4
j_call: TRBJ1-1
cdr3_length: 13
d_call: .
cdr3_nt: TGTGCCAGCAGCTCCCTTCCGAACACTGAAGCTTTCTTT
cdr3_aa: CASSSLPNTEAFF

clone_size: medium-sized
v_call: TRBV7-6
j_call: TRBJ2-3
cdr3_length: 14
d_call: TRBD2
cdr3_nt: TGTGCCAGCAGCCAATGGGAGGGTGCAGATACGCAGTATTTT
cdr3_aa: CASSQWEGADTQYF

clone_size: .
v_call: TRBV12-3/TRBV12-4
j_call: TRBJ1-3
cdr3_length: 13
d_call: .
cdr3_nt: TGTGCCAGCGGAACGGGACGTGGAAACACCATATATTTT
cdr3_aa: CASGTGRGNTIYF

clone_size: few
v_call: TRBV20-1
j_call: TRBJ2-7
cdr3_length: 15
d_call: .
cdr3_nt: TGCAGTGCTAGAAAACCGGGACTCAAGGTAGGAGAGCAGTACTTC
cdr3_aa: CSARKPGLKVGEQYF

clone_size: many
v_call: TRBV7-2
j_call: TRBJ2-7
cdr3_length: 15
d_call: .
cdr3_nt: TGTGCCAGCAGCTTAGGTGCAGGGTCAAACTACGAGCAGTACTTC
cdr3_aa: CASSLGAGSNYEQYF

clone_size: .
v_call: TRBV9
j_call: TRBJ2-1
cdr3_length: 15
d_call: TRBD2
cdr3_nt: TGTGCCAGCAGCGAGACTAGCGGGAGGGCCCTTGGGCAGTTCTTC
cdr3_aa: CASSETSGRALGQFF

clone_size: .
v_call: TRBV15
j_call: TRBJ2-3
cdr3_length: 16
d_call: TRBD1
cdr3_nt: TGTGCCACCAGCGGCGGAGGGACAGGACCCACAGATACGCAGTATTTT
cdr3_aa: CATSGGGTGPTDTQYF